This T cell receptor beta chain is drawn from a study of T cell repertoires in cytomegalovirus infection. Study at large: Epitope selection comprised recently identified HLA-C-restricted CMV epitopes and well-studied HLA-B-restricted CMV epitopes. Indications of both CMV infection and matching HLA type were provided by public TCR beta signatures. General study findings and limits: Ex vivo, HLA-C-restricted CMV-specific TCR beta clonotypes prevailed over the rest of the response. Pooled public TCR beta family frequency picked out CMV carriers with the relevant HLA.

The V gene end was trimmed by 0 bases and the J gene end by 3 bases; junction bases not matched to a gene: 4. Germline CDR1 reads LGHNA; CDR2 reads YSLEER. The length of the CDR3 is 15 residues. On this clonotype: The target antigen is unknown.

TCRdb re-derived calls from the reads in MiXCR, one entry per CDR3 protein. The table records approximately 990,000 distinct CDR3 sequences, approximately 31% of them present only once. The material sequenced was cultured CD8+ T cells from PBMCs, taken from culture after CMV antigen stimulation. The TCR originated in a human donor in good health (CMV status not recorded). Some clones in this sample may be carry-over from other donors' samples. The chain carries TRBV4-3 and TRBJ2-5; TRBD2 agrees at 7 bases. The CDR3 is CASSQESGTEETQYF. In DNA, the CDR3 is TGCGCCAGCAGCCAAGAGAGCGGGACCGAAGAGACCCAGTACTTC.